One sample yielded the 22 T cell receptor beta chains listed below, sequenced in a study of vaccination and CD4 T cells after COVID-19. Their recognized antigens are unknown. Treatment of the sample: roughly nine-day PBMC culture with coronavirus spike peptide pools or control peptides (ViraFEST assay). The Oncomine TCR Beta short-read assay was applied to DNA of cultured CD4+ T cells. One entry per CDR3 protein, called by TCRdb with MiXCR from the PCR reads. The sample yields 7,000 or so distinct CDR3 sequences, just under 75% seen once. The sample consisted of CD4+ T cells from blood, cultured in vitro. These receptors all come from a human donor who had recovered from COVID-19.

Judged by abundance, this clonotype is medium-sized. The chain employs TRBV27 and TRBJ2-4, with D hard to call. This CDR3 has 12 residues. Germline CDR1 reads MNHEY; CDR2 reads SMNVEV (reference sequence). V gave up 0 bases and J gave up 6 bases, with 3 bases separating them. The CDR3 nucleotides read TGTGCCAGCAGTTTATCAAGAAACATTCAGTACTTC. Its protein product is CASSLSRNIQYF.

V gene TRBV20-1 combines with J gene TRBJ2-7, with 9 bases that match TRBD2. The CDR3 sequence is 12 residues long. Germline loops: CDR1 DFQATT, CDR2 SNEGSKA (reference sequence). Unmatched junction bases numbered 0, after V lost 3 bases and J lost 3 bases. The CDR3 sequence is CSARTSGYEQYF. CDR3 nucleotide sequence: TGCAGTGCTAGGACTAGCGGCTACGAGCAGTACTTC.

CDR3 sequence reads: CASSDRGENQPQHF. The CDR3 region has the DNA TGTGCCAGCAGCGACAGGGGGGAGAATCAGCCCCAGCATTTT. This rearrangement joins TRBV2 to TRBJ1-5; 9 positions match TRBD1. The junction had 4 bases not matched to a gene; V was cut back by 6 bases and J by 4 bases. Germline V gene lookup returns CDR1 SNHLY and CDR2 FYNNEI. The CDR3 consists of 14 residues. Complete variable domain (other parts from reference TRBV2 and TRBJ1-5): EPEVTQTPSHQVTQMGQEVILRCVPISNHLYFYWYRQILGQKVEFLVSFYNNEISEKSEIFDDQFSVERPDGSNFTLKIRSTKLEDSAMYFCASSDRGENQPQHFGDGTRLSIL.

The chain links TRBV28 to TRBJ1-3; D is unresolved. This CDR3 comprises 14 residues. V lost 5 bases and J lost 2, with 10 bases in between. CDR1 and CDR2 from the germline V gene are MDHEN and SYDVKM. This chain's CDR3 is CASSPPGPGNTIYF. Written as DNA, the CDR3 is TGTGCCAGCAGTCCCCCGGGCCCTGGAAACACCATATATTTT.

V is TRBV2 and J is TRBJ1-5, with D possibly TRBD1 on 6 matching bases. The germline gives CDR1 SNHLY, CDR2 FYNNEI. This CDR3 is 15 amino acids long. Trimming pared 7 bases from V and 6 bases from J, leaving 19 bases between. The CDR3 loop is CASTPGQGKIQPQHF. The DNA for the CDR3 is TGTGCCAGCACCCCGGGGCAGGGGAAGATTCAGCCCCAGCATTTT.

This clonotype showed up just once. The V gene is TRBV28, the J gene TRBJ2-1; TRBD1 matches at 10 bases. This CDR3 has 15 amino acids. Germline assignment: CDR1 MDHEN and CDR2 SYDVKM. The J segment lost 7 bases and the V segment lost 1 base, leaving 4 bases of the junction unmatched. The DNA of the CDR3 is TGTGCCAGCAGTTTATTTGGGACAGGGGCAAATGAGCAGTTCTTC. This encodes CASSLFGTGANEQFF.

The rearrangement uses TRBV6-4 and TRBJ1-2; 9 bases are shared with TRBD1. The germline gives CDR1 MRHNA, CDR2 SNTAGT. The trim removed 4 bases at V and 2 bases at J, leaving 2 bases unmatched. The CDR3 contains 14 residues. CDR3 sequence: CASSVGTGNYGYTF. CDR3 DNA: TGTGCCAGCAGTGTTGGGACAGGGAACTATGGCTACACCTTC.

The chain employs TRBV20-1 and TRBJ2-2; TRBD2 matches at 11 bases. Germline lookup yields CDR1 DFQATT and CDR2 SNEGSKA (reference sequence). The CDR3 contains 15 residues. V lost 8 bases, J lost 7 bases, and 12 bases stayed unmatched. The CDR3, as DNA: TGCAGTCTAGCGGGAGGCCCGAGGGAGGGCGGGGAGCTGTTTTTT. Its protein is CSLAGGPREGGELFF.

In this sample, this clonotype turned up a few times. The chain is built from TRBV20-1 and TRBJ2-7; D could derive from TRBD1 or TRBD2 (6 bases each). The CDR3 extends over 15 amino acids. Germline V lookup: CDR1 DFQATT, CDR2 SNEGSKA (reference sequence). V was trimmed by 3 bases and J by 4 bases, leaving 19 bases between them. This chain's CDR3 is CSASVGSRGPYEQYF. The CDR3 nucleotides read TGCAGTGCTAGTGTCGGGAGCAGGGGACCTTACGAGCAGTACTTC.

This chain connects TRBV27 to TRBJ1-2; tentatively, D is TRBD1 (6 bases). V lost 5 bases, J lost 6 bases, and 13 bases lay in between. Germline CDR1 MNHEY, CDR2 SMNVEV (reference sequence). The CDR3 extends over 13 amino acids. CDR3 sequence reads: CASSLAGTNGYTF. Here the CDR3 DNA reads TGTGCCAGCAGTCTCGCCGGGACAAATGGCTACACCTTC.

The chain combines TRBV20-1 with TRBJ2-1; D may be TRBD1 (5 bases). Germline V gives CDR1 DFQATT, CDR2 SNEGSKA (reference sequence). The V end lost 3 bases, the J end lost 3 bases, and 9 bases lay between the germline ends. There are 13 residues in the CDR3. The CDR3 here is CSASGDSYNEQFF. The DNA for the CDR3 is TGCAGTGCTAGTGGCGACAGCTACAATGAGCAGTTCTTC.

On this clonotype itself: One end of the junction fails to match germline, which may point to a read error. CDR3 nucleotide sequence: TGTGCCAGCAGTCCTTTAGATGGGGAGTGCCTCTTC. Amino acids: CASSPLDGECLF. The chain couples TRBV27 to TRBJ2-1; D is possibly TRBD2 (5 bases). The length of the CDR3 is 12 residues. Looked up from germline, CDR1 is MNHEY and CDR2 is SMNVEV (reference sequence).

The chain recombines TRBV7-6 with TRBJ2-5; unclear D gene. The CDR3 has 12 residues. The V and J ends lost 1 base and 2 bases respectively, with 2 bases between them. Germline V lookup: CDR1 SGHVS, CDR2 FNYEAQ. CDR3 DNA sequence: TGTGCCAGCAGCTTAGTTCAAGAGACCCAGTACTTC. Translating gives CASSLVQETQYF.

The genes are TRBV6-1 and TRBJ2-1; 7 nucleotides align to TRBD1. CDR1 and CDR2 (germline): MNHNS, SASEGT. CDR3 length: 13 amino acids. Unmatched junction bases numbered 4, after V lost 8 bases and J lost 3 bases. The CDR3 loop reads CASHQGVYNEQFF. DNA of the CDR3: TGTGCCAGCCATCAGGGGGTCTACAATGAGCAGTTCTTC.

This chain connects TRBV28 to TRBJ1-2; D ambiguous. Germline V gene lookup returns CDR1 MDHEN and CDR2 SYDVKM. Between the trimmed V and J ends, which lost 8 bases and 6 bases, there was a span of 13 bases. CDR3 size: 12 residues. In nucleotides, the CDR3 is TGTGCCAGCTCGTCGCAGGCTCATGGCTACACCTTC. Its translation is CASSSQAHGYTF.

Only one count was recorded for this clonotype. The rearrangement joins TRBV6-1 to TRBJ2-7; D perhaps matches TRBD1 (6 bases). V lost 6 bases to trimming and J lost 6 bases, with 18 bases between them. Germline assignment: CDR1 MNHNS and CDR2 SASEGT. The CDR3 spans 14 residues. CDR3 nucleotide sequence: TGTGCCAGCAGGAAAGGGGGAATGGAGCGCGAGCAGTACTTC. Its protein product is CASRKGGMEREQYF.

The chain links TRBV25-1 to TRBJ1-2, with a tentative D call TRBD1 (5 bases). Looked up from germline, CDR1 is MGHDK and CDR2 is SYGVNS. V shed 7 bases and J shed 7 bases, with 13 bases lying between them. CDR3 length: 12 amino acids. The CDR3 DNA reads TGTGCCAGCACAGACGAGGGGTTTGGCTACACCTTC. This encodes CASTDEGFGYTF.

The gene calls are TRBV6-1 and TRBJ2-3; TRBD1 aligns across 7 bases. The junction had 8 bases not matched to a gene; V was cut back by 7 bases and J by 1 base. The CDR3 sequence is 15 residues long. Germline V gene sequence: CDR1 MNHNS, CDR2 SASEGT. In DNA, the CDR3 is TGTGCCAGCAATCTGAATGGACAGGGCACAGATACGCAGTATTTT. It yields the protein CASNLNGQGTDTQYF.

The chain is built from TRBV27 and TRBJ2-5; D remains ambiguous. The ends were cut back, 4 bases at V and 2 bases at J, with 5 bases in the middle. The CDR3 is 12 residues long. Germline lookup yields CDR1 MNHEY and CDR2 SMNVEV (reference sequence). The CDR3 sequence is CASSSSQETQYF. The CDR3 DNA reads as TGTGCCAGCAGTTCCTCACAAGAGACCCAGTACTTC.

The chain links TRBV7-2 to TRBJ1-2; D ambiguous. V lost 4 bases, J lost 4 bases, and 16 bases lay in between. This CDR3 is 15 amino acids long. Germline V gene lookup returns CDR1 SGHTA and CDR2 FQGNSA. CDR3 amino acids: CASSSPLLGTYGYTF. CDR3 nucleotide sequence: TGTGCCAGCAGCTCCCCCCTATTGGGTACCTATGGCTACACCTTC.

This sequence joins TRBV7-6 and TRBJ1-6; D perhaps matches TRBD1 (5 bases). The germline gives CDR1 SGHVS, CDR2 FNYEAQ. The CDR3 is made up of 15 amino acids. Trimming removed 0 bases at V and 7 bases at J, with 10 bases between. The CDR3 spells CASSLAEGLNSPLHF. CDR3 bases: TGTGCCAGCAGCTTAGCTGAGGGGCTGAATTCACCCCTCCACTTT.

The chain uses TRBV5-1 and TRBJ2-7; the match to TRBD1 covers 9 bases. CDR1 SGHRS and CDR2 YFSETQ come from the germline V gene. The CDR3 has 15 residues. V shed 3 bases and J 5 bases; nucleotides not matched to a gene: 9. CDR3 residues: CASSSGTGWKNEQYF. The CDR3 DNA reads as TGCGCCAGCAGCTCAGGGACAGGGTGGAAGAACGAGCAGTACTTC.